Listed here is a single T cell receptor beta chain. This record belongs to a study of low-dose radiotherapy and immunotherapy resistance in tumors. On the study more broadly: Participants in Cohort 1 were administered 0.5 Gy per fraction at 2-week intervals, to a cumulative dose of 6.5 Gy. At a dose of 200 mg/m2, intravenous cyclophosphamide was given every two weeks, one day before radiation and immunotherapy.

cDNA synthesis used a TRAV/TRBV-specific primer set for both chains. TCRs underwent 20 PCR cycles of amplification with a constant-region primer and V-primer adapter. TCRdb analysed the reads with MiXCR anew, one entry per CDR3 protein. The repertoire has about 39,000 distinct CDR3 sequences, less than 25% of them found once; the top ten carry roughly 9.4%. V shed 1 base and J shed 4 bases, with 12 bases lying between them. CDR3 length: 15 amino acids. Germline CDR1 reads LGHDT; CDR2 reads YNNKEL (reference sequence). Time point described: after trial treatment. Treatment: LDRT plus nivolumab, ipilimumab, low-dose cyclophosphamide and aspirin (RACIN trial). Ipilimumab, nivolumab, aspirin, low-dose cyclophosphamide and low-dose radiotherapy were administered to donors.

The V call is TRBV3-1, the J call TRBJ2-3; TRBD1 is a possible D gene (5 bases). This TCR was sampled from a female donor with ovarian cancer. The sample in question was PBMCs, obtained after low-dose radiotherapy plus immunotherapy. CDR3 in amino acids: CASSQGRQNSDTQYF. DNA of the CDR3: TGTGCCAGCAGCCAAGGTAGACAGAACTCAGATACGCAGTATTTT.